The sequence of this TCR beta chain was determined in a study of T cells in Graves' hyperthyroidism and ophthalmopathy. The study, taken as a whole, reports: Peripheral blood also featured most of the thyroid clonotypes expanded above 0.001. Ophthalmopathy was predicted by the model a median of roughly 6.6 months ahead of onset.

This CDR3 comprises 13 residues. V was pared by 10 bases and J by 0 bases, with 10 bases between. Germline assignment: CDR1 ENHRY and CDR2 SYGVKD. Regions amplified from RNA transcripts were the TCR beta CDR3 regions. HTBI primers were used for first-round RT-PCR of the TCR CDR3. MiXCR, applied by TCRdb to the multiplex PCR reads, yields one record per CDR3 protein. The data show about 640,000 distinct CDR3 sequences, 14% seen once. This clonotype was counted many times. Its cognate antigen is unknown. The chain links TRBV10-3 to TRBJ2-1, with D unresolved. The TCR was taken from a woman in her 50s with Graves' ophthalmopathy. Specimen: blood. The CDR3 spells CATGPSSYNEQFF. The CDR3 nucleotides are TGTGCCACCGGACCGAGCTCCTACAATGAGCAGTTCTTC.